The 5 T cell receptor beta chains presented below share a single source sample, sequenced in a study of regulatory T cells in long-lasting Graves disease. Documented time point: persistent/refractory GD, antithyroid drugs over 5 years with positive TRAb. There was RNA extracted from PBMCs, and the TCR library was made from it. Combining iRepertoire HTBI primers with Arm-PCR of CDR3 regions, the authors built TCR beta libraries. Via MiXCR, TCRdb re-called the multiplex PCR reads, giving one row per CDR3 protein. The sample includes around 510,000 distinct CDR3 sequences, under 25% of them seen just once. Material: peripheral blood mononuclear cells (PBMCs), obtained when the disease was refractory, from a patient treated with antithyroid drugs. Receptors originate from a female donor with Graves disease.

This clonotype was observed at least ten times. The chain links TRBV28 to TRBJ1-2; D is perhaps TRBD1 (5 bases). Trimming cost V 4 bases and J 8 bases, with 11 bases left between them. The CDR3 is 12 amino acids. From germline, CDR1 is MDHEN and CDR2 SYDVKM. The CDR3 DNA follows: TGTGCCAGCAGTTCGGACCCAGGGGGCTACACCTTC. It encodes CASSSDPGGYTF.

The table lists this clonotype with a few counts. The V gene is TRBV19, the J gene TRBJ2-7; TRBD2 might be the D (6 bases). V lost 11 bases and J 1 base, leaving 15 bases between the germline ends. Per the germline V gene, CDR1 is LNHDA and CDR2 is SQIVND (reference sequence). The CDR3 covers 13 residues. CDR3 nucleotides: TGTGCCCTCCGGGACGCGGGATCCTACGAGCAGTACTTC. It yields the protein CALRDAGSYEQYF.

This chain's CDR3 is CASSLAATYYEQYF. CDR3 DNA: TGTGCCAGCAGCTTAGCGGCCACGTACTACGAGCAGTACTTC. The J gene is TRBJ2-7, the V gene TRBV7-6; D gene ambiguous. CDR1 and CDR2 (germline): SGHVS, FNYEAQ. CDR3 length: 14 amino acids. With 0 bases removed from V and 3 bases from J, the gap between germline ends came to 9 bases.

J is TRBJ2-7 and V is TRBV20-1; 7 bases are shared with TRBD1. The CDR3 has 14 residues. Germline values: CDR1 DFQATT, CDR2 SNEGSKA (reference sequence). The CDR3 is CSHVPRGIYYEQYF. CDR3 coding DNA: TGCAGCCACGTCCCCAGGGGGATATACTACGAGCAGTACTTC.

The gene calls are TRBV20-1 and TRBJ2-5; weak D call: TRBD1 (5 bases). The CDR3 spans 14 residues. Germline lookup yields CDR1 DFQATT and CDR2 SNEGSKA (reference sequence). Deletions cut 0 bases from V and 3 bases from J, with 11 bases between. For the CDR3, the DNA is TGCAGTGCTAGAGAGCAGGGCAGGGAAGAGACCCAGTACTTC. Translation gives CSAREQGREETQYF.